What follows describes a single TCR beta chain. Its antigen remains unidentified. This sample was included in a study of cytomegalovirus exposure and HLA in healthy donors. Study-level findings and limits: In the analysis, some V segments, TRBV6-2 and TRBV6-3 included, were excluded as indistinguishable.

Amplification used 60 Vbeta primers and 13 Jbeta primers. Profiled with immunoSEQ multiplex PCR; TCRdb holds only in-frame clones, not every one. Among around 100,000 clones listed, around 64% were seen once. Trimming cost V 2 bases and J 5 bases, with 15 bases left between them. This CDR3 region has 15 residues. CDR1 and CDR2 from the germline V gene are WSHSY and SAAADI. This clonotype was obtained from a man in his thirties or forties in good health and CMV-seropositive. The chain uses TRBV10-2 and TRBJ1-2; the D gene is possibly TRBD1 (5 bases). Sequencing was done on a sample of PBMCs. CDR3 loop: CASSELQGGWYGYTF. The CDR3 nucleotides are TGCGCCAGCAGTGAGCTGCAGGGAGGATGGTATGGCTACACCTTC.